This record covers a single T cell receptor beta chain. These data are taken from a study of blood T cell repertoires in COVID-19. V was pared by 4 bases and J by 5 bases, with 13 bases between. Germline CDR1 SGHRS, CDR2 YFSETQ. The CDR3 is 14 residues long. Assay used: immunoSEQ multiplex PCR; TCRdb lists only in-frame clones, some missing. This sample has more than 95,000 clones, with just under 85% found just once. The source material was peripheral blood. This clonotype originated in a woman older than 75 with active or convalescent COVID-19. This sequence joins TRBV5-1 and TRBJ1-5; possibly TRBD1 for D (5 bases). The CDR3 DNA sequence: TGCGCCAGCAGCCTCGGGAGGGGCGATCAGCCCCAGCATTTT. Protein product: CASSLGRGDQPQHF. The full variable domain, its missing parts supplied by reference TRBV5-1 and TRBJ1-5, is KAGVTQTPRYLIKTRGQQVTLSCSPISGHRSVSWYQQTPGQGLQFLFEYFSETQRNKGNFPGRFSGRQFSNSRSEMNVSTLELGDSALYLCASSLGRGDQPQHFGDGTRLSIL.